The 29 T cell receptor beta chains below all came from one sample that was sequenced in a study of beta chain features in type 1 diabetes. Since all of the isolated RNA was reverse transcribed, expressed TCRB transcripts were what got sequenced. Profiling relied on immunoSEQ multiplex PCR, and the TCRdb table lists in-frame clones only, not all of them. This table holds around 200,000 clones, roughly an eighth found once. The material sequenced was central memory CD4+ T cells from blood. These receptors were taken from a woman aged 18-29 years in good health.

This rearrangement joins TRBV9 to TRBJ2-3, with D possibly TRBD2 on 6 matching bases. The CDR3 is 15 amino acids. Germline V gives CDR1 SGDLS, CDR2 YYNGEE. Trimming removed 6 bases from V and 2 bases from J, with 16 bases in between. CDR3 region: CASKEGTDLTDTQYF. DNA of the CDR3: TGTGCCAGCAAGGAGGGGACTGACCTCACAGATACGCAGTATTTT.

There are a few counts of this clone. The chain links TRBV29-1 to TRBJ2-7; 8 nucleotides agree with TRBD1. Germline-derived CDR1 and CDR2 are SQVTM and ANQGSEA. Trimming took 5 bases from V and 2 from J; bases not matched to a gene: 5. The CDR3 runs to 13 residues. For the CDR3, the DNA is TGCAGCGTTCGGATGGACAGGGCCTACGAGCAGTACTTC. It encodes CSVRMDRAYEQYF.

This clone turned up a few times. In DNA form, the CDR3 reads TGTGCCAGCAGCTTTGGCAGGGGGCTAGAGACCCAGTACTTC. Encoded protein: CASSFGRGLETQYF. This rearrangement joins TRBV7-2 to TRBJ2-5; 8 nucleotides agree with TRBD1. The germline CDR1 and CDR2 sequences are SGHTA and FQGNSA. This CDR3 has 14 residues. The V and J ends lost 3 bases and 4 bases, in that order; junction bases with no gene match: 4.

This clone was seen a few times. V is TRBV29-1 and J is TRBJ2-1; D gene unclear. The CDR3 loop spans 13 amino acids. The germline CDR1 and CDR2 sequences are SQVTM and ANQGSEA. V lost 3 bases and J 5 bases, leaving 11 bases between the germline ends. The DNA of the CDR3 is TGCAGCGTTGAGAAGAGTTCGAACAATGAGCAGTTCTTC. Translating gives CSVEKSSNNEQFF.

This clone was picked up a small number of times. For the CDR3, the DNA is TGTGCCAGCAGGGGACAGTTAAAAGCTTTCTTT. As protein: CASRGQLKAFF. This chain links TRBV2 with TRBJ1-1; 7 bases agree with TRBD1. The CDR3 has 11 amino acids. The germline CDR1 and CDR2 sequences are SNHLY and FYNNEI. V was clipped by 6 bases and J by 9 bases; unmatched bases: 4.

This chain links TRBV5-1 with TRBJ1-4; D is perhaps TRBD1 (5 bases). Germline loops: CDR1 SGHRS, CDR2 YFSETQ. V lost 4 bases, J lost 7 bases, and 11 bases lay in between. The CDR3 is made up of 13 amino acids. This chain's CDR3 is CASSPQTAEKLFF. The CDR3 nucleotides are TGCGCCAGCAGCCCGCAGACAGCTGAAAAACTGTTTTTT.

The chain carries TRBV6-1 and TRBJ2-7; TRBD1 is a possible D gene (5 bases). This CDR3 region has 11 residues. Germline lookup yields CDR1 MNHNS and CDR2 SASEGT. Trimming stripped 10 bases from V and 7 bases from J, with 14 bases between. CDR3 sequence (DNA): TGTGCCATCACAGTGGGGCGGGAGCAGTACTTC. This codes for CAITVGREQYF.

The rearrangement uses TRBV5-8 and TRBJ2-1; 7 bases align to TRBD2. With V trimmed by 4 bases and J by 2 bases, 6 bases remained unmatched. The CDR3 is 15 residues long. CDR1 SGHTS and CDR2 YDEGEE come from the germline V gene. CDR3 DNA: TGTGCCAGCAGCCTAGGACTAGACCCCTACAATGAGCAGTTCTTC. It codes for CASSLGLDPYNEQFF.

The chain is built from TRBV7-8 and TRBJ2-7; D perhaps matches TRBD2 (7 bases). Germline CDR1 reads SGHVS; CDR2 reads FQNEAQ. The CDR3 is 16 residues long. Trimming shortened V by 2 bases and J by 2 bases, and 16 bases separated the two germline ends. The CDR3, as DNA: TGTGCCAGCAGCTTACAGGCGGGGGCCACCCCCTACGAGCAGTACTTC. Translating it yields CASSLQAGATPYEQYF.

V is TRBV27 and J is TRBJ2-7; D is undetermined. The CDR3 is 13 residues long. Germline values: CDR1 MNHEY, CDR2 SMNVEV (reference sequence). Trimming pared 4 bases from V and 0 bases from J, leaving 7 bases between. CDR3 sequence: CASSSQISYEQYF. DNA for the CDR3: TGTGCCAGCAGTTCTCAGATCTCCTACGAGCAGTACTTC.

Notes on this clone: Other DNA sequences in the same sample also yield this CDR3. The rearrangement uses TRBV29-1 and TRBJ1-2; D not certain. Trimming removed 0 bases from V and 8 bases from J, with 7 bases in between. This CDR3 is 11 amino acids long. The germline CDR1 and CDR2 sequences are SQVTM and ANQGSEA. DNA for the CDR3: TGCAGCGTTGAAGATACTAGGGGCTACACCTTC. It is translated as CSVEDTRGYTF. Filled out from reference TRBV29-1 and TRBJ1-2, the complete variable domain reads SAVISQKPSRDICQRGTSLTIQCQVDSQVTMMFWYRQQPGQSLTLIATANQGSEATYESGFVIDKFPISRPNLTFSTLTVSNMSPEDSSIYLCSVEDTRGYTFGSGTRLTVV.

The chain recombines TRBV30 with TRBJ2-2; D perhaps matches TRBD2 (6 bases). The CDR3 extends over 15 amino acids. With 5 bases removed from V and 7 bases from J, the gap between germline ends came to 20 bases. CDR1 is GTSNPN and CDR2 is SVGIG in the germline V gene (reference sequence). The CDR3 DNA reads TGTGCCTGGTCTCGAAGTTATAGCGGACGCGGGGAGCTGTTTTTT. The encoded protein is CAWSRSYSGRGELFF. Using reference TRBV30 and TRBJ2-2 for the parts outside the CDR3, the full variable domain is SQTIHQWPATLVQPVGSPLSLECTVEGTSNPNLYWYRQAAGRGLQLLFYSVGIGQISSEVPQNLSASRPQDRQFILSSKKLLLSDSGFYLCAWSRSYSGRGELFFGEGSRLTVL.

The chain couples TRBV29-1 to TRBJ2-4, with 13 bases lining up with TRBD2. The CDR3 contains 19 residues. J gave up 0 bases and V 6 bases, and 14 bases lay outside the gene matches. Germline V lookup: CDR1 SQVTM, CDR2 ANQGSEA. The chain's CDR3 is CSVGGTSGTPSLAKNIQYF. The CDR3 DNA reads as TGCAGCGTCGGAGGGACTAGCGGGACCCCTTCCCTAGCCAAAAACATTCAGTACTTC.

The table lists this clone with a few counts. The chain uses TRBV6-6 and TRBJ1-1; perhaps TRBD1 as D (5 bases). V lost 11 bases, J lost 10 bases, and 17 bases lay in between. Germline CDR1 is MNHNY and CDR2 is SVGAGI (reference sequence). CDR3 length: 11 amino acids. The DNA of the CDR3 is TGTGCCGCGGGGACTCTCCCCCGAGCTTTCTTT. Residues: CAAGTLPRAFF.

The J gene is TRBJ2-1, the V gene TRBV28; TRBD2 matches 7 bases. Trimming cost V 6 bases and J 8 bases; bases outside gene matches: 7. This CDR3 region has 13 residues. Germline V gene lookup returns CDR1 MDHEN and CDR2 SYDVKM. CDR3 residues: CASRGAGWHEQFF. Written as DNA, the CDR3 is TGTGCCAGCAGAGGAGCGGGGTGGCATGAGCAGTTCTTC. The full variable domain, completed using reference TRBV28 and TRBJ2-1, is DVKVTQSSRYLVKRTGEKVFLECVQDMDHENMFWYRQDPGLGLRLIYFSYDVKMKEKGDIPEGYSVSREKKERFSLILESASTNQTSMYLCASRGAGWHEQFFGPGTRLTVL.

J is TRBJ2-1 and V is TRBV4-1; D might be TRBD1 (6 bases). The CDR3 loop spans 14 amino acids. The V gene lost 0 bases and the J gene lost 7 bases, with 10 bases spanning the gap. Germline V gene sequence: CDR1 MGHRA, CDR2 YSYEKL. The chain's CDR3 is CASSQDQGYNEQFF. The CDR3 nucleotides read TGCGCCAGCAGCCAAGATCAGGGGTATAATGAGCAGTTCTTC.

The chain carries TRBV14 and TRBJ1-1; no definite D call. Between the trimmed V and J ends, which lost 3 bases and 1 base, there was a span of 6 bases. The CDR3 extends over 13 amino acids. Per the germline V gene, CDR1 is SGHDN and CDR2 is FVKESK. CDR3 DNA: TGTGCCAGCAGCCACGGAGGGAACACTGAAGCTTTCTTT. This translates into CASSHGGNTEAFF. The full variable domain, with the rest looked up from reference TRBV14 and TRBJ1-1, is EAGVTQFPSHSVIEKGQTVTLRCDPISGHDNLYWYRRVMGKEIKFLLHFVKESKQDESGMPNNRFLAERTGGTYSTLKVQPAELEDSGVYFCASSHGGNTEAFFGQGTRLTVV.

This clone was counted between two and nine times. CDR3 sequence (DNA): TGTGCCAGTAGTATCCAGCGGGGGAACAATGAGCAGTTCTTC. Translated: CASSIQRGNNEQFF. The chain recombines TRBV19 with TRBJ2-1, with TRBD2 matching over 8 bases. The CDR3 runs to 14 residues. Germline trimming cut 3 bases from V and 5 bases from J; bases unmatched to any gene: 3. CDR1 is LNHDA, CDR2 SQIVND, per germline (reference sequence). Full variable domain (remainder filled in from reference TRBV19 and TRBJ2-1): DGGITQSPKYLFRKEGQNVTLSCEQNLNHDAMYWYRQDPGQGLRLIYYSQIVNDFQKGDIAEGYSVSREKKESFPLTVTSAQKNPTAFYLCASSIQRGNNEQFFGPGTRLTVL.

V and J are TRBV7-2 and TRBJ2-2; 11 positions agree with TRBD2. Germline loops: CDR1 SGHTA, CDR2 FQGNSA. The CDR3 is 16 residues long. V shed 2 bases and J 5 bases; nucleotides not matched to a gene: 4. CDR3 region: CASSLMGLAATGELFF. CDR3 nucleotide sequence: TGTGCCAGCAGCTTAATGGGACTAGCGGCTACCGGGGAGCTGTTTTTT.

This clone was seen many times. The chain couples TRBV30 to TRBJ2-5; 9 nucleotides match TRBD2. Losses at the gene ends were 8 bases for V and 7 bases for J; bases not matched to a gene: 8. The CDR3 sequence is 12 residues long. CDR1 and CDR2 (germline): GTSNPN, SVGIG (reference sequence). For the CDR3, the DNA is TGTGCCGCGGCGGGAGGGCCGACGACCCAGTACTTC. Amino acid sequence: CAAAGGPTTQYF.

V is TRBV29-1 and J is TRBJ2-3; D gene uncertain. V lost 2 bases, J lost 3 bases, and 9 bases lay in between. The CDR3 is made up of 13 amino acids. The germline V gene encodes CDR1 SQVTM and CDR2 ANQGSEA. The CDR3 protein is CSVERRRTDTQYF. The CDR3 DNA reads as TGCAGCGTTGAACGCAGAAGAACAGATACGCAGTATTTT.

This clone has only a few counts. The V and J genes are TRBV29-1 and TRBJ1-2; the D is unclear. V dropped 5 bases and J dropped 6 bases, with 7 bases sitting between them. This CDR3 is built from 10 residues. Germline V gene lookup returns CDR1 SQVTM and CDR2 ANQGSEA. The CDR3 nucleotides read TGCAGCGTTTATCCCCATGGCTACACCTTC. Its translation is CSVYPHGYTF.

This chain joins TRBV19 and TRBJ1-1; TRBD1 is a possible D gene (5 bases). Germline V CDR1 and CDR2: LNHDA, SQIVND (reference sequence). This CDR3 comprises 13 residues. V lost 6 bases, J lost 2 bases, and 10 bases lay in between. Here the CDR3 DNA reads TGTGCCAGTAGACAGGTTCCTAACACTGAAGCTTTCTTT. It encodes CASRQVPNTEAFF.

In this sample, this clone turned up a few times. In the same sample, other DNA sequences code for this CDR3. The V call is TRBV29-1, the J call TRBJ1-1; D not certain. Trimming shortened V by 0 bases and J by 5 bases, and 7 bases separated the two germline ends. The CDR3 totals 12 residues. CDR1 is SQVTM and CDR2 is ANQGSEA in the germline V gene. Here the CDR3 reads CSVEDRETEAFF. The CDR3 coding sequence is TGCAGCGTTGAAGACCGGGAAACTGAAGCTTTCTTT. Complete variable domain (other parts from reference TRBV29-1 and TRBJ1-1): SAVISQKPSRDICQRGTSLTIQCQVDSQVTMMFWYRQQPGQSLTLIATANQGSEATYESGFVIDKFPISRPNLTFSTLTVSNMSPEDSSIYLCSVEDRETEAFFGQGTRLTVV.

The V and J genes are TRBV27 and TRBJ2-4; tentative D call: TRBD2 (6 bases). The CDR3 consists of 17 residues. Per the germline V gene, CDR1 is MNHEY and CDR2 is SMNVEV (reference sequence). The V end was cut by 5 bases, the J end by 1 base, with 18 bases between. This chain's CDR3 is CASSTQRRVAAKNIQYF. In DNA, the CDR3 is TGTGCCAGCAGTACCCAGAGGAGGGTGGCGGCCAAAAACATTCAGTACTTC.

The V call is TRBV4-2, the J call TRBJ2-1; 14 bases agree with TRBD2. CDR1 LGHNA and CDR2 YNFKEQ come from the germline V gene. The CDR3 is 18 residues long. Trimming cost V 0 bases and J 5 bases; bases outside gene matches: 6. The CDR3 DNA reads as TGTGCCAGCAGCCAAGATAACCGACTAGCGGGAGGGCACAATGAGCAGTTCTTC. This codes for CASSQDNRLAGGHNEQFF.

This chain connects TRBV13 to TRBJ2-3; 7 nucleotides align to TRBD1. This CDR3 is built from 15 residues. In germline, CDR1 is PRHDT, CDR2 FYEKMQ (reference sequence). V dropped 7 bases and J dropped 6; count of bases not matched to a gene: 13. The CDR3 DNA reads as TGTGCCAGCACCACAGGGGACGACCGCGTGGATACGCAGTATTTT. Its protein is CASTTGDDRVDTQYF.

This clone has only a few counts. CDR3 in DNA: TGCGCCAGCAGCCCTAGCGGGAACCCCCCAGATACGCAGTATTTT. Translated, it gives CASSPSGNPPDTQYF. The chain uses TRBV5-1 and TRBJ2-3; the match to TRBD2 covers 9 bases. The V gene end was trimmed by 4 bases and the J gene end by 4 bases; junction bases not matched to a gene: 7. Germline CDR1 SGHRS, CDR2 YFSETQ. This CDR3 spans 15 amino acids.

There are many counts of this clone. Other DNA sequences of this sample code for an identical CDR3. The chain uses TRBV6-1 and TRBJ2-6, with TRBD1 identical over 9 bases. This CDR3 comprises 15 residues. With V trimmed by 6 bases and J by 0 bases, 0 bases remained unmatched. Looked up from germline, CDR1 is MNHNS and CDR2 is SASEGT. CDR3 protein: CASRTGGSGANVLTF. DNA for the CDR3: TGTGCCAGCAGGACAGGGGGCTCTGGGGCCAACGTCCTGACTTTC.